The rows below give T cell receptor beta chains drawn from one sample of a study of T cells after yellow fever vaccination. TCRdb re-derived calls from the 5' RACE reads in MiXCR, one entry per CDR3 protein. The sample shows fewer than 350,000 distinct CDR3 sequences, more than 3% of them seen only once. The starting material was PBMCs, obtained on the day of the yellow fever booster vaccination. Every receptor here comes from a man aged 18 to 30 who received the YFV17D yellow fever vaccine. CDR3s include the opening cysteine and the closing phenylalanine or tryptophan. D genes are given only for firm matches. Some rows have no size entry. The others give once, few or many, or a class for an expanded clone.

V: TRBV10-3; size: many; J: TRBJ1-4; D: NA; CDR3: CAAGNSLRSNEKLFF; DNA: TGTGCCGCTGGGAACAGCCTACGATCTAATGAAAAACTGTTTTTT
V: TRBV20-1; size: few; J: TRBJ1-2; D: NA; CDR3: CSASLGGHANYGYTF; DNA: TGCAGTGCTAGTCTCGGGGGTCACGCTAACTATGGCTACACCTTC
V: TRBV11-2; size: many; J: TRBJ1-2; D: NA; CDR3: CASSLRGPRYGYTF; DNA: TGTGCCAGCAGCTTACGGGGACCGCGCTATGGCTACACCTTC
V: TRBV14; size: NA; J: TRBJ2-5; D: NA; CDR3: CASSMGVETQYF; DNA: TGTGCCAGCAGCATGGGGGTAGAGACCCAGTACTTC
V: TRBV20-1; size: many; J: TRBJ2-7; D: NA; CDR3: CSARDVISYEQYF; DNA: TGCAGTGCTAGGGACGTTATCTCCTACGAGCAGTACTTC
V: TRBV2; size: few; J: TRBJ2-3; D: NA; CDR3: CASSLPAGTQYF; DNA: TGTGCCAGCAGTCTACCAGCGGGTACGCAGTATTTT
V: TRBV5-1; size: NA; J: TRBJ2-5; D: NA; CDR3: CASSEEGGRETQYF; DNA: TGCGCCAGCAGCGAGGAGGGGGGGCGAGAGACCCAGTACTTC
V: TRBV5-1; size: NA; J: TRBJ2-7; D: TRBD1; CDR3: CASSHSPGTGGYEQYF; DNA: TGCGCCAGCAGCCACTCCCCCGGGACAGGGGGATACGAGCAGTACTTC
V: TRBV5-1; size: few; J: TRBJ1-6; D: NA; CDR3: CASSLGAGNSPLHF; DNA: TGCGCCAGCAGCTTGGGGGCAGGAAACTCACCCCTCCACTTT
V: TRBV18; size: many; J: TRBJ2-5; D: TRBD2; CDR3: CASSPRGSGGSETQYF; DNA: TGTGCCAGCTCACCACGCGGTAGCGGGGGGTCAGAGACCCAGTACTTC
V: TRBV20-1; size: few; J: TRBJ1-1; D: NA; CDR3: CSARRPYRMNTEAFF; DNA: TGCAGTGCTAGGAGGCCCTACAGGATGAACACTGAAGCTTTCTTT
V: TRBV25-1; size: NA; J: TRBJ2-5; D: TRBD2; CDR3: CASSGSAGGGETQYF; DNA: TGTGCCAGCAGTGGGTCGGCGGGGGGAGGAGAGACCCAGTACTTC
V: TRBV27; size: many; J: TRBJ2-3; D: TRBD1; CDR3: CASSLQGQGSYTQYF; DNA: TGTGCCAGCAGTTTACAGGGACAGGGTAGTTATACGCAGTATTTT
V: TRBV14; size: NA; J: TRBJ2-1; D: TRBD2; CDR3: CASSQSPAGRNEQFF; DNA: TGTGCCAGCAGCCAAAGTCCAGCGGGGAGGAATGAGCAGTTCTTC
V: TRBV20-1; size: few; J: TRBJ2-5; D: TRBD2; CDR3: CSAYPPGLAKETQYF; DNA: TGCAGTGCCTACCCTCCGGGACTAGCCAAAGAGACCCAGTACTTC
V: TRBV6-2/TRBV6-3; size: few; J: TRBJ1-6; D: TRBD1; CDR3: CASSYPWTGMDNSPLHF; DNA: TGTGCCAGCAGTTACCCTTGGACAGGGATGGATAATTCACCCCTCCACTTT
V: TRBV2; size: NA; J: TRBJ1-1; D: NA; CDR3: CASAGRTFMGTEAFF; DNA: TGTGCCAGCGCGGGACGGACGTTCATGGGCACTGAAGCTTTCTTT
V: TRBV11-2; size: NA; J: TRBJ1-6; D: NA; CDR3: CASTETQGLNSPLHF; DNA: TGTGCCAGCACCGAGACACAGGGATTGAATTCACCCCTCCACTTT
V: TRBV14; size: many; J: TRBJ2-7; D: NA; CDR3: CASSQVAAYEQYF; DNA: TGTGCCAGCAGCCAAGTTGCGGCCTACGAGCAGTACTTC
V: TRBV9; size: few; J: TRBJ2-2; D: NA; CDR3: CASSGGTSAGELFF; DNA: TGTGCCAGCAGCGGGGGGACCTCCGCCGGGGAGCTGTTTTTT
V: TRBV18; size: NA; J: TRBJ2-1; D: TRBD1; CDR3: CASSPGTGNKDEQFF; DNA: TGTGCCAGCTCACCAGGGACAGGGAACAAAGATGAGCAGTTCTTC
V: TRBV7-2; size: NA; J: TRBJ1-2; D: NA; CDR3: CASTPPERASWGGYTF; DNA: TGTGCCAGCACCCCCCCGGAGCGAGCTTCCTGGGGTGGCTACACCTTC
V: TRBV5-1; size: NA; J: TRBJ1-1; D: NA; CDR3: CASSLGSNEAFF; DNA: TGCGCCAGCAGCTTGGGGAGCAATGAAGCTTTCTTT
V: TRBV7-2; size: few; J: TRBJ2-2; D: NA; CDR3: CASSLEASWGTGELFF; DNA: TGTGCCAGCAGCTTAGAGGCTAGTTGGGGCACCGGGGAGCTGTTTTTT
V: TRBV5-1; size: NA; J: TRBJ1-1; D: NA; CDR3: CASSLLGGENTEAFF; DNA: TGCGCCAGCAGCTTGTTAGGAGGGGAGAACACTGAAGCTTTCTTT
V: TRBV7-9; size: many; J: TRBJ2-5; D: NA; CDR3: CASSHPLTQQETQYF; DNA: TGTGCCAGCAGTCACCCTCTTACGCAGCAAGAGACCCAGTACTTC
V: TRBV5-8; size: few; J: TRBJ1-4; D: NA; CDR3: CASSGQTREKLFF; DNA: TGTGCCAGCAGCGGACAGACTCGTGAAAAACTGTTTTTT